The 3 T cell receptor beta chains reported below all come from one sample, sequenced in a study of blood T cell repertoires in COVID-19. Repertoires were generated with immunoSEQ multiplex PCR, while TCRdb's copy carries only in-frame clones and drops some. The sample lists more than 150,000 clones, about four fifths occurring once. Sequenced sample: peripheral blood. The receptors stem from a woman older than 75 with COVID-19, enrolled during active disease.

V is TRBV30 and J is TRBJ1-1; D gene unclear. The length of the CDR3 is 14 residues. Per germline, CDR1 GTSNPN and CDR2 SVGIG (reference sequence). V was clipped by 0 bases and J by 10 bases, with 18 bases between them. The CDR3 coding sequence is TGTGCCTGGAGTGTACGTTTCGGGTTGAGATCAGCTTTCTTT. It translates to CAWSVRFGLRSAFF.

The V gene is TRBV27, the J gene TRBJ2-3, with 9 positions matching TRBD2. Germline V gene sequence: CDR1 MNHEY, CDR2 SMNVEV (reference sequence). This CDR3 has 15 residues. Losses at the gene ends were 6 bases for V and 4 bases for J; bases not matched to a gene: 8. The CDR3 bases are TGTGCCAGCAGCCTTATAGCGGGAGTGGCAGATACGCAGTATTTT. Its protein is CASSLIAGVADTQYF.

The V and J genes are TRBV4-1 and TRBJ1-2, with TRBD1 matching over 7 bases. The germline gives CDR1 MGHRA, CDR2 YSYEKL. Trimming at V came to 4 bases and at J to 4 bases, leaving 9 bases not matched to a gene. The CDR3 loop spans 15 amino acids. CDR3 bases: TGCGCCAGCAGCCTCAGAGGACAGGTGGGCTATGGCTACACCTTC. Amino acid sequence: CASSLRGQVGYGYTF.